Included here is one TCR beta chain sequence, with context. The V end lost 0 bases, the J end lost 2 bases, and 7 bases lay between the germline ends. The germline CDR1 and CDR2 sequences are MNHEY and SVGAGI. The CDR3 spans 14 residues. Some clones are missing from TCRdb's copy, which holds only in-frame ones; the method was immunoSEQ multiplex PCR. The sample contains more than 50,000 clones, about 80% of which appear only once. This sample stems from a study of T cells in localized non-small cell lung cancer. The starting material was peripheral blood, obtained before any cancer treatment. The chain is built from TRBV6-5 and TRBJ1-1; no definite D call. This receptor was taken from a female donor older than 55 with stage II squamous cell lung carcinoma. The CDR3 nucleotides read TGTGCCAGCAGTTACTCGAGGCTTAACACTGAAGCTTTCTTT. It yields the protein CASSYSRLNTEAFF.